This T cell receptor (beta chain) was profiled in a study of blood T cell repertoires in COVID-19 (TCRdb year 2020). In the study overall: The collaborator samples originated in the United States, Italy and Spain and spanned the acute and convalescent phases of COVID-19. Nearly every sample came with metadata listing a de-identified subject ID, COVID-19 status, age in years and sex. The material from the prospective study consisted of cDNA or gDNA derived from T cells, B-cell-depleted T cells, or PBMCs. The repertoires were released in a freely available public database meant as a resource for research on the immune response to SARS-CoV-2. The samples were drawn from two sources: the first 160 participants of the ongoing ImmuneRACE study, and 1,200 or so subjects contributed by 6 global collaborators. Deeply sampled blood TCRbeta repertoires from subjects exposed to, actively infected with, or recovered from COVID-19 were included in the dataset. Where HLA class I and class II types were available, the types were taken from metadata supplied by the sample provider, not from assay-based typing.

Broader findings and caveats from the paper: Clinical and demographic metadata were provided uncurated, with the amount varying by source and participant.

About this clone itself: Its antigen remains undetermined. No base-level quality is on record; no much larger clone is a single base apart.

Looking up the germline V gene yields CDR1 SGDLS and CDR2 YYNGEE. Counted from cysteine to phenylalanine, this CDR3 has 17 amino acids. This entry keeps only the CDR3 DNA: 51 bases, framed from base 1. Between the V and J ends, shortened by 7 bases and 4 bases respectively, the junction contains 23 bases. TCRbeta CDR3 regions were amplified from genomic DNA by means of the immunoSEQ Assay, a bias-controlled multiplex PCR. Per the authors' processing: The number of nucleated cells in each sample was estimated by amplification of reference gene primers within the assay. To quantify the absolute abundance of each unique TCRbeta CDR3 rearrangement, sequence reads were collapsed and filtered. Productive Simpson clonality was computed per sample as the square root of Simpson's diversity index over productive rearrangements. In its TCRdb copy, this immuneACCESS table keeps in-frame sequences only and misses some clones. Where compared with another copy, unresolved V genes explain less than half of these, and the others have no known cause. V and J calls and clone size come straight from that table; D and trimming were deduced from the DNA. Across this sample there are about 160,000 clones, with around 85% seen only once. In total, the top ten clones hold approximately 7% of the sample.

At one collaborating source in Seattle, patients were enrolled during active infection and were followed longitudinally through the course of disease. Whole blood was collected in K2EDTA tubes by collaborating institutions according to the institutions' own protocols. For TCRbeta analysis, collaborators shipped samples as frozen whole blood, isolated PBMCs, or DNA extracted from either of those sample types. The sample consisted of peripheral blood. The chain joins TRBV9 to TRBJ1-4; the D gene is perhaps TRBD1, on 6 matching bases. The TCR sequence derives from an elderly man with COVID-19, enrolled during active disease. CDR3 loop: CASCGRGTHSNNEKLFF. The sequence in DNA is TGTGCCAGCTGCGGAAGGGGGACCCACTCCAATAATGAAAAACTGTTTTTT. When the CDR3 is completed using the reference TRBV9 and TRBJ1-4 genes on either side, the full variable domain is DSGVTQTPKHLITATGQRVTLRCSPRSGDLSVYWYQQSLDQGLQFLIQYYNGEERAKGNILERFSAQQFPDLHSELNLSSLELGDSALYFCASCGRGTHSNNEKLFFGSGTQLSVL.